This section outlines one T cell receptor beta chain sequence together with its context. Antigen unknown. Measured with immunoSEQ multiplex PCR; TCRdb has only the in-frame clones, and not every one. Of about 46,000 clones detected, roughly 73% appear once; the ten largest clones hold more than 9.5%. Brentuximab vedotin exposure varied, and every patient relapsed after autologous stem cell transplantation. The data derive from a study of PD-1 blockade in classical Hodgkin lymphoma. Study-level findings and limits: Anyone who began nivolumab under 1 year after ASCT was excluded. Factors driving the repertoire differences, possibly disease activity or prior therapy, remain undefined. For complete responders, baseline diversity was comparable to that of newly diagnosed patients.

V lost 5 bases to trimming and J lost 0 bases, with 4 bases between them. The germline CDR1 and CDR2 sequences are MNHEY and SVGAGI. The CDR3 covers 12 residues. This specimen was peripheral blood mononuclear cells (PBMCs), taken at baseline. The receptor was isolated from a human donor with classical Hodgkin lymphoma. This rearrangement joins TRBV6-5 to TRBJ1-2; D is unclear. CDR3 sequence (DNA): TGTGCCAGCAGTAAAACTAACTATGGCTACACCTTC. Amino acid sequence: CASSKTNYGYTF.